Each of the 27 T cell receptor beta chains below was sequenced from the same sample in a study of human T cells and chemical hapten exposure. MiXCR was run by TCRdb on the RACE reads, yielding one entry per CDR3 protein. The sample lists roughly 200,000 distinct CDR3 sequences, around 20% seen once, with 6% to 8% in the top ten. Noted time point: patch test 1, 2 weeks after DPC sensitization. The sample's treatment: therapeutic diphenylcyclopropenone sensitization with weekly scalp DPC. The sample here was whole blood, taken in connection with sensitization to the hapten diphenylcyclopropenone (DPC). Receptors were obtained from a woman aged 45-65 years with alopecia areata. Some clones in this sample may be carry-over from other donors' samples.

The table lists this clonotype with a few counts. J is TRBJ1-2 and V is TRBV5-1; possibly TRBD1 for D (5 bases). Trimming removed 7 bases from V and 4 bases from J, with 23 bases in between. Germline V CDR1 and CDR2: SGHRS, YFSETQ. This CDR3 contains 16 residues. For the CDR3, the DNA is TGCGCCAGCCAGGACGAGGGGCGAGGTGGCGGCTATGGCTACACCTTC. The encoded protein is CASQDEGRGGGYGYTF. Variable domain in full (rest from reference TRBV5-1 and TRBJ1-2): KAGVTQTPRYLIKTRGQQVTLSCSPISGHRSVSWYQQTPGQGLQFLFEYFSETQRNKGNFPGRFSGRQFSNSRSEMNVSTLELGDSALYLCASQDEGRGGGYGYTFGSGTRLTVV.

This clonotype was recorded a few times. The chain combines TRBV11-2 with TRBJ1-4; D perhaps matches TRBD1 (5 bases). The CDR3 runs 14 residues. V was shortened by 1 base and J by 8 bases, with 11 bases between the two germline ends. CDR1 and CDR2 from the germline V gene are SGHAT and FQNNGV. In nucleotides, the CDR3 is TGTGCCAGCAGCTTAGTGGCAGGGTGGGAAAAACTGTTTTTT. Protein product: CASSLVAGWEKLFF.

This clonotype was seen a few times. The chain carries TRBV20-1 and TRBJ2-7; TRBD2 agrees at 8 bases. The V and J ends lost 4 bases and 9 bases, in that order; junction bases with no gene match: 14. This CDR3 has 14 residues. Germline V gene data show CDR1 as DFQATT and CDR2 as SNEGSKA (reference sequence). CDR3 protein: CSAKGPSGAGGQYF. CDR3 nucleotides: TGCAGTGCTAAAGGGCCCTCAGGGGCGGGAGGGCAGTACTTC.

This chain links TRBV5-5 with TRBJ1-2; 12 nucleotides align to TRBD1. The V gene's germline CDR1 is SGHKS and CDR2 YYEKEE (reference sequence). Trimming cost V 3 bases and J 3 bases; bases outside gene matches: 3. The CDR3 has 15 residues. CDR3 sequence reads: CASSWGTGGDYGYTF. Here the CDR3 DNA reads TGTGCCAGCAGCTGGGGGACAGGGGGCGACTATGGCTACACCTTC. Based on the CDR3 plus reference TRBV5-5 and TRBJ1-2, the full variable domain is DAGVTQSPTHLIKTRGQQVTLRCSPISGHKSVSWYQQVLGQGPQFIFQYYEKEERGRGNFPDRFSARQFPNYSSELNVNALLLGDSALYLCASSWGTGGDYGYTFGSGTRLTVV.

This clonotype was detected a few times. The rearrangement uses TRBV10-3 and TRBJ2-1; 11 bases match TRBD2. V was pared by 6 bases and J by 7 bases, with 5 bases of the junction left unmatched. CDR1 is ENHRY and CDR2 is SYGVKD in the germline V gene. The CDR3 spans 14 residues. The CDR3 protein is CAIRPSGRKNEQFF. Written as DNA, the CDR3 is TGTGCCATCAGGCCTAGCGGGAGGAAGAATGAGCAGTTCTTC.

This chain uses TRBV6-6 with TRBJ1-3; perhaps TRBD1 as D (5 bases). With 8 bases removed from V and 2 bases from J, the gap between germline ends came to 25 bases. The CDR3 sequence is 18 residues long. Germline loops: CDR1 MNHNY, CDR2 SVGAGI (reference sequence). The DNA for the CDR3 is TGTGCCAGCTCTCCCTTCTCGGCGGGGCCGGCAGCTGGAAACACCATATATTTT. This sequence encodes CASSPFSAGPAAGNTIYF.

The rearrangement links TRBV7-2 to TRBJ2-1; the match to TRBD2 covers 8 bases. The trim removed 5 bases at V and 7 bases at J, leaving 13 bases unmatched. The CDR3 sequence is 16 residues long. The germline gives CDR1 SGHTA, CDR2 FQGNSA. The CDR3 is CASSTRLAGFNNEQFF. The CDR3 bases are TGTGCCAGCAGCACGAGGTTAGCGGGATTTAATAATGAGCAGTTCTTC.

The V and J genes are TRBV19 and TRBJ1-5, with D unclear. This CDR3 has 15 amino acids. Trimming removed 0 bases from V and 8 bases from J, with 14 bases in between. Per the germline V gene, CDR1 is LNHDA and CDR2 is SQIVND (reference sequence). The CDR3 loop reads CASSIDKGFGEPQHF. CDR3 sequence (DNA): TGTGCCAGTAGTATAGACAAGGGCTTCGGAGAGCCCCAGCATTTT.

This clonotype was seen a handful of times. The gene calls are TRBV12-3 or TRBV12-4 and TRBJ2-3; D is possibly TRBD2 (6 bases). CDR3 length: 15 amino acids. V lost 2 bases to trimming and J lost 5 bases, with 14 bases between them. This chain's CDR3 is CASSLLGLSKDTQYF. The CDR3 nucleotides read TGTGCCAGCAGTTTATTGGGACTCTCCAAAGATACGCAGTATTTT.

The V gene is TRBV3-1, the J gene TRBJ2-1; the D is unclear. Germline CDR1 reads LGHDT; CDR2 reads YNNKEL (reference sequence). Trimming took off 1 base at V and 10 bases at J, with 11 bases between the two ends. The CDR3 runs to 13 residues. CDR3 DNA sequence: TGTGCCAGCAGCCAAGGAAGCCTGCGGGAGCAGTTCTTC. This sequence encodes CASSQGSLREQFF.

The chain recombines TRBV10-3 with TRBJ1-2; TRBD1 is a possible D gene (5 bases). The V and J ends lost 2 bases and 8 bases respectively, with 9 bases between them. This CDR3 has 12 residues. Germline V gene lookup returns CDR1 ENHRY and CDR2 SYGVKD. For the CDR3, the DNA is TGTGCCATCAGTGAGGGGGCCTGGGGCTACACCTTC. It yields the protein CAISEGAWGYTF.

The V and J genes are TRBV12-3 or TRBV12-4 and TRBJ2-2; tentative D call: TRBD1 (5 bases). Trimming removed 3 bases at V and 5 bases at J, with 7 bases between. The CDR3 runs to 13 residues. This CDR3 reads CASSFKGTGELFF. The DNA of the CDR3 is TGTGCCAGCAGTTTCAAGGGGACCGGGGAGCTGTTTTTT.

There are a few counts of this clonotype. The chain carries TRBV29-1 and TRBJ1-2; 7 nucleotides line up with TRBD1. The germline gives CDR1 SQVTM, CDR2 ANQGSEA. J was trimmed by 0 bases and V by 5 bases; bases with no gene match: 6. This CDR3 has 14 amino acids. The chain's CDR3 is CSVNRQGANYGYTF. The DNA of the CDR3 is TGCAGCGTTAATAGACAGGGAGCTAACTATGGCTACACCTTC.

As to this clonotype: The CDR3 does not close with the conserved phenylalanine or tryptophan, likely indicating a read error. It is unclear where the CDR3 begins or ends on the DNA, so no DNA is shown, and the CDR3 is as TCRdb lists it. This CDR3 is CSVANPEVL. The chain joins TRBV29-1 to TRBJ2-3. The CDR3 extends over 9 residues, inclusive of both ends. Germline CDR1 is SQVTM and CDR2 is ANQGSEA.

V usage is TRBV25-1 and J usage is TRBJ2-1, with D tentatively TRBD2 (6 bases). CDR3 size: 15 residues. Germline values: CDR1 MGHDK, CDR2 SYGVNS. Trimming took off 10 bases at V and 0 bases at J, with 16 bases between the two ends. The chain's CDR3 is CATNKAGLSYNEQFF. CDR3 sequence (DNA): TGTGCCACCAACAAAGCGGGCCTCTCCTACAATGAGCAGTTCTTC.

This clonotype occurred a few times. The V gene is TRBV29-1, the J gene TRBJ2-3; 7 bases are shared with TRBD1. Germline trimming cut 0 bases from V and 13 bases from J; bases unmatched to any gene: 4. Germline CDR1 is SQVTM and CDR2 is ANQGSEA. The CDR3 is made up of 11 amino acids. In DNA, the CDR3 is TGCAGCGTTGAAGAACAGGGGTCGAAGTATTTT. Encoded protein: CSVEEQGSKYF.

This chain connects TRBV29-1 to TRBJ2-7, with a tentative D call TRBD1 (5 bases). V shed 1 base and J shed 0 bases, with 7 bases lying between them. The CDR3 loop spans 13 amino acids. In germline, CDR1 is SQVTM, CDR2 ANQGSEA. CDR3 amino acids: CSVEVQGSYEQYF. The CDR3, as DNA: TGCAGCGTTGAAGTTCAGGGCTCCTACGAGCAGTACTTC.

This rearrangement joins TRBV7-8 to TRBJ1-6; weak D call: TRBD1 (6 bases). Germline CDR1 is SGHVS and CDR2 is FQNEAQ. Trimming removed 5 bases at V and 8 bases at J, with 19 bases between. This CDR3 is built from 16 residues. CDR3 loop: CASSPSDSFPYSPLHF. CDR3 nucleotide sequence: TGTGCCAGCAGCCCCTCGGACAGTTTTCCGTATTCACCCCTCCACTTT.

This chain connects TRBV20-1 to TRBJ1-1, with D tentatively TRBD1 (5 bases). Trimming shortened V by 6 bases and J by 1 base, and 12 bases separated the two germline ends. This CDR3 contains 13 residues. Germline values: CDR1 DFQATT, CDR2 SNEGSKA (reference sequence). CDR3 nucleotides: TGCAGTGCGGTCTCAACAGGGAACACTGAAGCTTTCTTT. Translated: CSAVSTGNTEAFF.

The rearrangement links TRBV3-1 to TRBJ2-3; D is perhaps TRBD1 or TRBD2 (7 bases each). The CDR3 loop spans 16 amino acids. The V end was cut by 1 base, the J end by 1 base, with 12 bases between. Germline V gene data show CDR1 as LGHDT and CDR2 as YNNKEL (reference sequence). CDR3 amino acids: CASSQVSGTGTDTQYF. The DNA of the CDR3 is TGTGCCAGCAGCCAAGTAAGCGGGACAGGCACAGATACGCAGTATTTT.

This clonotype was observed a few times. DNA of the CDR3: TGTGCCAGCAGCCGGGGGACTAGCGGGAACTACGAGCAGTACTTC. It codes for CASSRGTSGNYEQYF. The V call is TRBV3-1, the J call TRBJ2-7, with 13 bases fitting TRBD2. This CDR3 comprises 15 residues. Germline-derived CDR1 and CDR2 are LGHDT and YNNKEL (reference sequence). V shed 4 bases and J 3 bases; nucleotides not matched to a gene: 3.

This clonotype appeared a few times. The chain employs TRBV6-2 or TRBV6-3 and TRBJ2-1; 8 positions match TRBD2. The CDR3 has 14 residues. Germline V gene sequence: CDR1 MNHEY, CDR2 SVGEGT. J gave up 7 bases and V 5 bases, and 7 bases lay outside the gene matches. CDR3 in DNA: TGTGCCAGCAGTAACGGACTAGCTCCAAATGAGCAGTTCTTC. It yields the protein CASSNGLAPNEQFF.

This clonotype has only a few counts. V is TRBV2 and J is TRBJ2-7; D might be TRBD2 (5 bases). The V gene lost 6 bases and the J gene lost 4 bases, with 13 bases spanning the gap. In germline, CDR1 is SNHLY, CDR2 FYNNEI. The CDR3 extends over 13 amino acids. Here the CDR3 DNA reads TGTGCCAGCAGCGAGGGAAGGAAGTACGAGCAGTACTTC. It translates to CASSEGRKYEQYF.

This clonotype was seen more than once but under ten times. The chain carries TRBV29-1 and TRBJ2-6; 7 nucleotides align to TRBD1. The CDR3 consists of 16 residues. Unmatched junction bases numbered 6, after V lost 4 bases and J lost 0 bases. CDR1 is SQVTM, CDR2 ANQGSEA, per germline. The chain's CDR3 is CSVARTGGSGANVLTF. CDR3 coding DNA: TGCAGCGTTGCTCGGACAGGAGGCTCTGGGGCCAACGTCCTGACTTTC.

This chain connects TRBV21-1 to TRBJ2-5; TRBD2 was called by the table and not checked on the DNA. TRBV21-1 is given as a pseudogene. CDR3 length equals 20 residues. The CDR3 loop is CASLFFLFLAATLVQETQYF. In nucleotides, the CDR3 is TGTGCCAGTCTTTTTTTCCTTTTTTTAGCGGCGACTCTAGTCCAAGAGACCCAGTACTTC.

This clonotype came up many times. The chain uses TRBV10-3 and TRBJ1-5; D unresolved. Germline loops: CDR1 ENHRY, CDR2 SYGVKD. The CDR3 has 13 amino acids. Trimming removed 10 bases from V and 0 bases from J, with 10 bases in between. In DNA form, the CDR3 reads TGTGCCACCAAGGAGGGTAGCAATCAGCCCCAGCATTTT. It is translated as CATKEGSNQPQHF.

The chain links TRBV7-8 to TRBJ2-1, with 8 positions matching TRBD2. The length of the CDR3 is 15 residues. J was trimmed by 9 bases and V by 2 bases; bases with no gene match: 9. CDR1 is SGHVS, CDR2 FQNEAQ, per germline. The CDR3 loop reads CASSLLFLAGAEQFF. CDR3 DNA sequence: TGTGCCAGCAGCTTATTGTTTCTAGCGGGTGCTGAGCAGTTCTTC.